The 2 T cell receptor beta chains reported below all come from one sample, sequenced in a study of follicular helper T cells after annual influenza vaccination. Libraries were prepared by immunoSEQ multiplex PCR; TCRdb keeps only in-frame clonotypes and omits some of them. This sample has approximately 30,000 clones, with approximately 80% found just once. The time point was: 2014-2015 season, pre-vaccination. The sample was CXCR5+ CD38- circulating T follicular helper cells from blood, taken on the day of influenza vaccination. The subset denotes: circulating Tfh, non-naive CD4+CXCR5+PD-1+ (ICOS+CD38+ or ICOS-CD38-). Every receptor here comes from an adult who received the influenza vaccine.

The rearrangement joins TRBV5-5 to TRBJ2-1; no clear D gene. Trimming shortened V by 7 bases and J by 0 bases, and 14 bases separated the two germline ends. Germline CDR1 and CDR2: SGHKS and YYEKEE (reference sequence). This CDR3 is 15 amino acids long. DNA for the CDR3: TGTGCCAGCCTCCCCCGACTGAGCTCCTACAATGAGCAGTTCTTC. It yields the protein CASLPRLSSYNEQFF.

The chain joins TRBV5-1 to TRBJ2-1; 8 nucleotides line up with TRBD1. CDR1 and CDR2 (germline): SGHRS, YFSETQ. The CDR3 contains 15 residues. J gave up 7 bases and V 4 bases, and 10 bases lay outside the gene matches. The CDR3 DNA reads TGCGCCAGCAGCGACGGACAGGGATACGGGAATGAGCAGTTCTTC. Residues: CASSDGQGYGNEQFF.